Each of the 19 T cell receptor beta chains below was sequenced from the same sample in a study of cytomegalovirus exposure and HLA in healthy donors. With 60 Vbeta and 13 Jbeta primers, the PCR was carried out. Repertoires were generated with immunoSEQ multiplex PCR, while TCRdb's copy carries only in-frame clones and drops some. Seen here are some 150,000 clones, around 81% observed once, and the top ten hold just under 5%. The material sequenced was PBMCs. These receptors came from a young woman in good health and CMV-seropositive.

The sample holds a few counts of this clone. The chain carries TRBV6-5 and TRBJ2-7; 8 nucleotides line up with TRBD2. Germline trimming cut 8 bases from V and 3 bases from J; bases unmatched to any gene: 6. The germline gives CDR1 MNHEY, CDR2 SVGAGI. The CDR3 length is 13 residues. The CDR3 loop reads CASRGGGNYEQYF. CDR3 in DNA: TGTGCCAGCCGAGGCGGGGGGAACTACGAGCAGTACTTC.

The J gene is TRBJ1-1, the V gene TRBV25-1; D remains ambiguous. This CDR3 comprises 13 residues. The germline CDR1 and CDR2 sequences are MGHDK and SYGVNS. The germline V and J ends were trimmed by 1 base and 7 bases, with 10 bases remaining between them. CDR3 in amino acids: CASSEWGDGEAFF. The CDR3 nucleotides read TGTGCCAGCAGTGAATGGGGAGATGGTGAAGCTTTCTTT.

The J gene is TRBJ2-3, the V gene TRBV15; D gene unclear. The CDR3 sequence is 13 residues long. From germline, CDR1 is LNHNV and CDR2 YYDKDF (reference sequence). V lost 1 base and J lost 2, with 4 bases in between. The DNA for the CDR3 is TGTGCCACCAGCAGAGTCCACACAGATACGCAGTATTTT. Amino acids: CATSRVHTDTQYF.

V gene TRBV9 combines with J gene TRBJ1-2; D gene ambiguous. V gave up 3 bases and J gave up 1 base, with 10 bases separating them. The CDR3 covers 14 residues. Germline assignment: CDR1 SGDLS and CDR2 YYNGEE. CDR3 bases: TGTGCCAGCAGCGCCCAGACTGTTAACTATGGCTACACCTTC. Translation gives CASSAQTVNYGYTF. Looking up the rest from reference TRBV9 and TRBJ1-2 gives the full variable domain: DSGVTQTPKHLITATGQRVTLRCSPRSGDLSVYWYQQSLDQGLQFLIQYYNGEERAKGNILERFSAQQFPDLHSELNLSSLELGDSALYFCASSAQTVNYGYTFGSGTRLTVV.

The V and J genes are TRBV27 and TRBJ2-5; 8 bases match TRBD2. The CDR3 is 15 amino acids. V lost 6 bases, J lost 5 bases, and 11 bases stayed unmatched. Germline V CDR1 and CDR2: MNHEY, SMNVEV (reference sequence). The CDR3 DNA follows: TGTGCCAGCAGGGGACTAGAGAGCCTCAAGGAGACCCAGTACTTC. It codes for CASRGLESLKETQYF.

This CDR3 is CASSLDFNEQFF. For the CDR3, the DNA is TGCGCCAGCAGCTTGGACTTCAATGAGCAGTTCTTC. The chain links TRBV5-1 to TRBJ2-1; D is unresolved. Germline CDR1 reads SGHRS; CDR2 reads YFSETQ. Trimming shortened V by 0 bases and J by 6 bases, and 4 bases separated the two germline ends. The CDR3 has 12 amino acids.

The chain carries TRBV19 and TRBJ2-7, with D possibly TRBD2 on 5 matching bases. From germline, CDR1 is LNHDA and CDR2 SQIVND (reference sequence). The V gene lost 9 bases and the J gene lost 7 bases, with 19 bases spanning the gap. The length of the CDR3 is 13 residues. CDR3 DNA sequence: TGTGCCAGGAGCGAGGGCCTGCAGTCGGAGCAGTACTTC. Its translation is CARSEGLQSEQYF.

The V call is TRBV15, the J call TRBJ2-2, with 7 bases that match TRBD1. CDR1 is LNHNV and CDR2 is YYDKDF in the germline V gene (reference sequence). J lost 4 bases, V lost 3 bases, and 8 bases had no gene match. The length of the CDR3 is 16 residues. The DNA for the CDR3 is TGTGCCACCAGCAGGGACAGGTCCGGGATCACCGGGGAGCTGTTTTTT. This codes for CATSRDRSGITGELFF.

This sequence joins TRBV18 and TRBJ2-2, with 8 bases matching TRBD1. In germline, CDR1 is KGHSH, CDR2 LQKENI. The V and J ends lost 6 bases and 1 base, in that order; junction bases with no gene match: 4. The CDR3 contains 15 residues. The CDR3 DNA sequence: TGTGCCAGCTCCGACAGGGGAAGGAACACCGGGGAGCTGTTTTTT. Protein product: CASSDRGRNTGELFF.

This clone was counted once. This chain links TRBV7-9 with TRBJ1-2; D is uncertain. Between the trimmed V and J ends, which lost 0 bases and 8 bases, there was a span of 19 bases. The CDR3 is 16 amino acids. Germline CDR1 SEHNR, CDR2 FQNEAQ (reference sequence). The CDR3 protein is CASSLAPIRISSGYTF. The CDR3 nucleotides read TGTGCCAGCAGCTTAGCTCCTATCAGGATATCATCGGGCTACACCTTC.

CDR3 bases: TGCGCCAGCAGCCAAAAGCTCCCGGGACAGGGGAACTATGGCTACACCTTC. The encoded protein is CASSQKLPGQGNYGYTF. The chain has TRBV4-1 and TRBJ1-2, with 10 bases that match TRBD1. CDR1 and CDR2 (germline): MGHRA, YSYEKL. The CDR3 loop spans 17 amino acids. V lost 2 bases, J lost 2 bases, and 8 bases stayed unmatched.

V and J are TRBV11-2 and TRBJ2-7; possible D gene TRBD2, 6 bases. V lost 0 bases, J lost 0 bases, and 12 bases lay in between. In germline, CDR1 is SGHAT, CDR2 FQNNGV. CDR3 length: 16 residues. In nucleotides, the CDR3 is TGTGCCAGCAGCTTAGAAGGAGGGGTCAACTCCTACGAGCAGTACTTC. Amino acid sequence: CASSLEGGVNSYEQYF.

J is TRBJ1-5 and V is TRBV6-1; D gene uncertain. CDR3 length: 16 amino acids. Trimming left V 3 bases short and J 0 bases short, with 12 bases between. The germline gives CDR1 MNHNS, CDR2 SASEGT. CDR3 in amino acids: CASSEALARSNQPQHF. The CDR3 region has the DNA TGTGCCAGCAGTGAGGCCTTGGCCCGTAGCAATCAGCCCCAGCATTTT.

The chain links TRBV28 to TRBJ2-7; tentative D call: TRBD1 (6 bases). The germline V and J ends were trimmed by 3 bases and 3 bases, with 15 bases remaining between them. CDR3 size: 15 residues. Germline values: CDR1 MDHEN, CDR2 SYDVKM. The chain's CDR3 is CASSLPAGVNYEQYF. The CDR3 DNA is TGTGCCAGCAGTTTGCCGGCAGGGGTTAACTACGAGCAGTACTTC.

The chain joins TRBV5-4 to TRBJ1-2, with 10 bases that match TRBD1. Per germline, CDR1 SGHNT and CDR2 YYREEE (reference sequence). With 7 bases clipped from V and 6 bases from J, the junction kept 6 bases outside the gene matches. CDR3 size: 13 residues. The CDR3 is CASGRDRGHGYTF. DNA of the CDR3: TGTGCCAGCGGCCGGGACAGGGGACATGGCTACACCTTC. Filled out from reference TRBV5-4 and TRBJ1-2, the complete variable domain reads ETGVTQSPTHLIKTRGQQVTLRCSSQSGHNTVSWYQQALGQGPQFIFQYYREEENGRGNFPPRFSGLQFPNYSSELNVNALELDDSALYLCASGRDRGHGYTFGSGTRLTVV.

The chain carries TRBV5-1 and TRBJ2-5, with 12 bases identical to TRBD2. Trimming at V came to 4 bases and at J to 4 bases, leaving 8 bases not matched to a gene. This CDR3 contains 16 residues. Germline lookup yields CDR1 SGHRS and CDR2 YFSETQ. CDR3 residues: CASSGTSGGIGETQYF. The CDR3 bases are TGCGCCAGCAGCGGAACTAGCGGGGGGATCGGAGAGACCCAGTACTTC.

The chain joins TRBV5-1 to TRBJ2-6, with TRBD1 identical over 11 bases. Trimming removed 7 bases from V and 7 bases from J; junction bases left unmatched: 4. Germline CDR1 and CDR2: SGHRS and YFSETQ. The CDR3 is 14 amino acids. The CDR3 DNA follows: TGCGCCAGCTCTGGACAGGGGGCAGCCAACGTCCTGACTTTC. This encodes CASSGQGAANVLTF.

The V gene is TRBV5-6, the J gene TRBJ2-1; 9 nucleotides match TRBD2. Germline CDR1 and CDR2: SGHDT and YYEEEE. V lost 5 bases and J lost 0; bases outside the gene matches: 9. The CDR3 loop spans 17 amino acids. The CDR3 spells CASSYLSGGPSYNEQFF. The CDR3 nucleotides read TGTGCCAGCAGTTATCTTAGCGGGGGTCCCTCCTACAATGAGCAGTTCTTC.

The V gene is TRBV4-2, the J gene TRBJ1-1, with D unresolved. Trimming shortened V by 1 base and J by 1 base, and 10 bases separated the two germline ends. This CDR3 is built from 15 residues. Germline V gives CDR1 LGHNA, CDR2 YNFKEQ. This chain's CDR3 is CASSQVDAGNTEAFF. The CDR3 bases are TGTGCCAGCAGCCAAGTTGACGCGGGGAACACTGAAGCTTTCTTT.